Listed below are T cell receptor beta chains from one sample, sequenced in a study of neurological immune-mediated disorders. TCRdb processed the 5' RACE reads anew with MiXCR; each CDR3 protein has one entry. The sample includes 100,000 or so distinct CDR3 sequences, 3% to 4.5% seen only once; the top ten take 5% to 6.5%. The sequencing input was PBMCs. The receptors here all came from a woman aged 18-29 years with multiple sclerosis. The CDR3 runs from the conserved cysteine through the conserved F or W. A D gene is named only where the DNA matches it firmly. A row's size may be missing; if present it is once, few, many or a size class.

V gene	D gene	J gene	clone size	CDR3 protein	CDR3 DNA
TRBV3-1	NA	TRBJ1-5	many	CASSQEWGSGQPQHF	TGTGCCAGCAGCCAAGAGTGGGGTAGTGGTCAGCCCCAGCATTTT
TRBV5-1	NA	TRBJ2-3	many	CASSLGLDAPDTQYF	TGCGCCAGCAGCTTGGGGCTAGACGCCCCAGATACGCAGTATTTT
TRBV5-1	TRBD2	TRBJ2-3	many	CASSKGTSGGQDTQYF	TGCGCCAGCAGCAAGGGGACTAGCGGGGGTCAAGATACGCAGTATTTT
TRBV6-5	TRBD1	TRBJ1-2	many	CASSLDRGPGYTF	TGTGCCAGCAGTTTGGACAGGGGGCCAGGCTACACCTTC
TRBV7-3	TRBD1	TRBJ1-1	many	CASSLGYGTGASTEAFF	TGTGCCAGCAGCTTAGGTTACGGGACAGGGGCGAGCACTGAAGCTTTCTTT
TRBV7-9	TRBD1	TRBJ2-7	NA	CASSSPGQNLHEQYF	TGTGCCAGCAGCTCTCCGGGACAGAACCTCCACGAGCAGTACTTC
TRBV6-5	NA	TRBJ2-2	many	CASGSNTGELFF	TGTGCCAGCGGGTCGAACACCGGGGAGCTGTTTTTT
TRBV7-2	NA	TRBJ2-7	many	CASSSGPLYEQYF	TGTGCCAGCAGCTCGGGTCCTCTTTACGAGCAGTACTTC
TRBV20-1	NA	TRBJ2-7	few	CSARQRVGLEQYF	TGCAGTGCTAGACAAAGGGTCGGTCTCGAGCAGTACTTC
TRBV20-1	NA	TRBJ1-1	many	CSATGSGAAEAFF	TGCAGTGCAACCGGGTCGGGGGCAGCTGAAGCTTTCTTT
TRBV29-1	NA	TRBJ1-1	many	CSVEGHEAFF	TGCAGCGTTGAGGGCCATGAAGCTTTCTTT
TRBV12-3/TRBV12-4	NA	TRBJ2-1	many	CASRIGAGSNEQFF	TGTGCCAGCAGGATAGGGGCAGGGTCCAATGAGCAGTTCTTC
TRBV18	NA	TRBJ2-5	many	CASSLQGETQYF	TGTGCCAGCTCACTCCAGGGAGAGACCCAGTACTTC
TRBV20-1	NA	TRBJ1-1	many	CSAIGVGTEAFF	TGCAGTGCCATCGGGGTCGGGACTGAAGCTTTCTTT
TRBV7-6	NA	TRBJ1-2	many	CASSLDPGTNYGYTF	TGTGCCAGCAGCTTGGATCCGGGCACCAACTATGGCTACACCTTC
TRBV30	NA	TRBJ1-1	NA	CAWKMNTEAFF	TGTGCCTGGAAGATGAACACTGAAGCTTTCTTT